This T cell receptor beta chain was captured by sequencing in a study of OX40 agonist ivuxolimab in advanced cancers. On the study more broadly: Hepatocellular carcinoma, melanoma, renal cell or head and neck cancer was diagnosed in the dose-escalation patients.

If patients had autoimmune disease history or systemic immunosuppression, they were excluded. Sequencing used immunoSEQ multiplex PCR; TCRdb keeps in-frame clones, though not all of them. The sample records under 70,000 clones, approximately 90% being singletons. The CDR3 is 14 residues long. Germline CDR1 is LNHNV and CDR2 is YYDKDF (reference sequence). With V trimmed by 5 bases and J by 9 bases, 8 bases remained unmatched. On this clone: What it binds is unknown.

Study-wide results and caveats: Compared with CD4+, CD8+ T cells on average had more expanded clones. There were also nonresponders showing low normalized T-cell clonal expansion.

V is TRBV15 and J is TRBJ2-1, with 9 bases matching TRBD2. The sample consisted of CD4+ or CD8+ T cells sorted from blood, taken in a trial of the OX40 agonist ivuxolimab. The clonotype originates from an adult with an advanced solid tumor such as melanoma, head and neck, liver or kidney cancer. The CDR3 bases are TGTGCCACCAGCGAGATAGCGGGGGTATCTGAGCAGTTCTTC. This gives the protein CATSEIAGVSEQFF.